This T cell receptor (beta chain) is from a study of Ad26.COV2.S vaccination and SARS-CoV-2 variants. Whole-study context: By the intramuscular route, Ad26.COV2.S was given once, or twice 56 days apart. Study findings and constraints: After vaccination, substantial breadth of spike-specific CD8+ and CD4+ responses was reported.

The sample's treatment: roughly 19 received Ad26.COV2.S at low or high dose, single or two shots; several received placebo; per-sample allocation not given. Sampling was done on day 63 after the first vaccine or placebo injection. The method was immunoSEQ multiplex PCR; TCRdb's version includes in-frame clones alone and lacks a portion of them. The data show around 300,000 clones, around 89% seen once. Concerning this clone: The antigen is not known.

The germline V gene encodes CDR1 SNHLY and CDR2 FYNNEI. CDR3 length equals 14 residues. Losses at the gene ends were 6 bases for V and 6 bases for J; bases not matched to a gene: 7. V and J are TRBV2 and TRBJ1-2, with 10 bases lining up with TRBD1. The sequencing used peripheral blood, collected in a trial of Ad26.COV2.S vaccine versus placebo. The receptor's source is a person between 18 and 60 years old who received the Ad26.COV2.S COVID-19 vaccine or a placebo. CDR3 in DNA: TGTGCCAGCAGCGGGGGACAGGGGATCGATGGCTACACCTTC. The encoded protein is CASSGGQGIDGYTF.